This passage covers 28 T cell receptor beta chains from one sample sequenced in a study of shared clonotypes between healthy human individuals. The method was immunoSEQ multiplex PCR; TCRdb's version includes in-frame clones alone and lacks a portion of them. The table shows about 600,000 clones, with almost 97% occurring only once. The sequencing sample was made of naive CD4+ T cells sorted from blood. Described subset: CD45RA+ positively selected. The source of these receptors is a woman in her 30s in good health.

The chain couples TRBV4-2 to TRBJ2-7; tentative D call: TRBD2 (6 bases). The V gene lost 4 bases and the J gene lost 2 bases, with 24 bases spanning the gap. Germline lookup yields CDR1 LGHNA and CDR2 YNFKEQ. The CDR3 is 18 amino acids. CDR3 in amino acids: CASSPVVVGGLFTYEQYF. Here the CDR3 DNA reads TGTGCCAGCAGCCCAGTGGTGGTCGGAGGGCTCTTCACCTACGAGCAGTACTTC.

The gene calls are TRBV28 and TRBJ2-2; maybe TRBD2 (5 bases). CDR1 and CDR2 from the germline V gene are MDHEN and SYDVKM. The CDR3 runs to 16 residues. V shed 7 bases and J shed 7 bases, with 22 bases lying between them. The CDR3: CASISAQALGVGELFF. The CDR3, as DNA: TGTGCCAGCATATCGGCCCAGGCCTTGGGAGTCGGGGAGCTGTTTTTT.

The chain recombines TRBV28 with TRBJ2-5; maybe TRBD1 (5 bases). The CDR3 has 15 residues. The germline CDR1 and CDR2 sequences are MDHEN and SYDVKM. V lost 3 bases to trimming and J lost 0 bases, with 11 bases between them. In nucleotides, the CDR3 is TGTGCCAGCAGTTTGGGGCGGTCGTACCAAGAGACCCAGTACTTC. Its protein product is CASSLGRSYQETQYF.

This clone has just a few counts. The chain combines TRBV6-1 with TRBJ2-7; no clear D. The V gene's germline CDR1 is MNHNS and CDR2 SASEGT. This CDR3 is 13 amino acids long. V gave up 7 bases and J gave up 7 bases, with 17 bases separating them. The CDR3 coding sequence is TGTGCCAGCAAGCCGCGGTGGGAAGGTGAGCAGTACTTC. Residues: CASKPRWEGEQYF.

CDR3 bases: TGTGCCAGCAGCTTTGTAGCAGGGCTCTATGGCTACACCTTC. Translation gives CASSFVAGLYGYTF. The V call is TRBV5-6, the J call TRBJ1-2; maybe TRBD1 (5 bases). The germline gives CDR1 SGHDT, CDR2 YYEEEE. Trimming stripped 2 bases from V and 4 bases from J, with 12 bases between. The CDR3 length is 14 residues.

The chain links TRBV6-5 to TRBJ2-3; no clear D gene. Germline CDR1 is MNHEY and CDR2 is SVGAGI. Between the trimmed V and J ends, which lost 0 bases and 2 bases, there was a span of 6 bases. CDR3 length: 14 amino acids. The CDR3 DNA reads as TGTGCCAGCAGTTACTCTGGGGACACAGATACGCAGTATTTT. This encodes CASSYSGDTDTQYF.

The chain has TRBV7-2 and TRBJ1-5; 9 bases are a match to TRBD1. V dropped 5 bases and J dropped 4; count of bases not matched to a gene: 6. Germline V gene sequence: CDR1 SGHTA, CDR2 FQGNSA. This CDR3 has 15 residues. CDR3 sequence: CASSRGQGRNQPQHF. The CDR3 DNA sequence: TGTGCCAGCAGCCGCGGACAGGGGCGTAATCAGCCCCAGCATTTT.

The rearrangement links TRBV6-6 to TRBJ2-7, with D uncertain. The germline gives CDR1 MNHNY, CDR2 SVGAGI (reference sequence). The CDR3 length is 12 residues. Trimming removed 10 bases at V and 1 base at J, with 11 bases between. CDR3 bases: TGTGCCAACCCCGACGGGTCCTACGAGCAGTACTTC. It is translated as CANPDGSYEQYF.

The rearrangement links TRBV6-5 to TRBJ1-1, with a weak D call TRBD1 (5 bases). Germline-derived CDR1 and CDR2 are MNHEY and SVGAGI. This CDR3 has 15 residues. V lost 4 bases, J lost 0 bases, and 12 bases lay in between. CDR3 sequence: CASSLTGTVNTEAFF. The CDR3 DNA follows: TGTGCCAGCAGTTTGACCGGGACGGTGAACACTGAAGCTTTCTTT.

The chain recombines TRBV28 with TRBJ1-2; TRBD1 matches at 8 bases. The ends lost 6 bases at V and 7 bases at J; junction bases unmatched: 7. Looked up from germline, CDR1 is MDHEN and CDR2 is SYDVKM. The CDR3 sequence is 13 residues long. DNA for the CDR3: TGTGCCAGCAGCATCGCGCAGGGGGCTGGCTACACCTTC. The encoded protein is CASSIAQGAGYTF.

V usage is TRBV19 and J usage is TRBJ2-5; TRBD1 might be the D (6 bases). The better agreement between TRBJ2-7 and the DNA end casts doubt on the J call. The CDR3 is 11 residues long. From germline, CDR1 is LNHDA and CDR2 SQIVND (reference sequence). CDR3 bases: TGTGCCAGTAAAGACAGGAGCGAGCAGTACTTC. It is translated as CASKDRSEQYF.

The chain couples TRBV2 to TRBJ2-5; D unresolved. Trimming took 4 bases from V and 2 from J, leaving 11 bases between them. CDR3 length: 14 residues. Looked up from germline, CDR1 is SNHLY and CDR2 is FYNNEI. The CDR3 sequence: CASSGFYIQETQYF. CDR3 DNA sequence: TGTGCCAGCAGTGGGTTCTATATACAAGAGACCCAGTACTTC.

V and J are TRBV28 and TRBJ2-5; D tentatively reads TRBD1 or TRBD2 (5 bases each). TRBJ2-7 matches the DNA end more closely, so the J call is doubtful. From germline, CDR1 is MDHEN and CDR2 SYDVKM. The CDR3 totals 11 residues. CDR3 sequence (DNA): TGTGCCAGCAGTTTAGGGACCGAGCAGTACTTC. It is translated as CASSLGTEQYF.

The J gene is TRBJ2-7, the V gene TRBV10-1, with D perhaps TRBD1 (6 bases). CDR3 length: 12 amino acids. V lost 3 bases to trimming and J lost 6 bases, with 9 bases between them. Germline V gives CDR1 WNHNN, CDR2 SYGVQD (reference sequence). The CDR3 DNA reads as TGCGCCAGCAGTGAAAACAGGGTCGAGCAGTACTTC. This codes for CASSENRVEQYF.

The count of this clone is one. The V call is TRBV27, the J call TRBJ2-1; 8 bases line up with TRBD2. This CDR3 comprises 16 residues. Germline values: CDR1 MNHEY, CDR2 SMNVEV (reference sequence). V was clipped by 3 bases and J by 5 bases; unmatched bases: 9. The CDR3 region has the DNA TGTGCCAGCAGTTTCCTTCCAAGCGGGGGAAACAATGAGCAGTTCTTC. This gives the protein CASSFLPSGGNNEQFF.

The rearrangement links TRBV6-5 to TRBJ2-7; 7 bases map to TRBD1. CDR1 and CDR2 from the germline V gene are MNHEY and SVGAGI. With 5 bases clipped from V and 3 bases from J, the junction kept 4 bases outside the gene matches. The CDR3 spans 13 residues. This chain's CDR3 is CASSPRDSYEQYF. The DNA of the CDR3 is TGTGCCAGCAGTCCCCGGGACAGCTACGAGCAGTACTTC.

The rearrangement links TRBV28 to TRBJ1-3; D not resolved. This CDR3 region has 15 residues. V lost 8 bases, J lost 0 bases, and 14 bases lay in between. CDR1 is MDHEN and CDR2 is SYDVKM in the germline V gene. The CDR3 loop reads CASGKQPYSGNTIYF. The CDR3 nucleotides read TGTGCCAGCGGTAAACAGCCTTACTCTGGAAACACCATATATTTT.

The gene calls are TRBV5-1 and TRBJ1-6; the D is unclear. CDR3 length: 14 amino acids. Trimming cost V 1 base and J 9 bases, with 11 bases left between them. CDR1 is SGHRS, CDR2 YFSETQ, per germline. The CDR3 DNA reads as TGCGCCAGCAGCTTGCGAGCCATGGGTTCACCCCTCCACTTT. This encodes CASSLRAMGSPLHF. Full variable domain (rest looked up from reference TRBV5-1 and TRBJ1-6): KAGVTQTPRYLIKTRGQQVTLSCSPISGHRSVSWYQQTPGQGLQFLFEYFSETQRNKGNFPGRFSGRQFSNSRSEMNVSTLELGDSALYLCASSLRAMGSPLHFGNGTRLTVT.

In DNA, the CDR3 is TGTGCCAGCAGCTTGGAGGGGGCGCGGGCTGGCTACACCTTC. Protein sequence: CASSLEGARAGYTF. The chain is built from TRBV5-4 and TRBJ1-2; TRBD1 matches 7 bases. Trimming removed 0 bases from V and 7 bases from J; junction bases left unmatched: 6. CDR1 and CDR2 (germline): SGHNT, YYREEE (reference sequence). The CDR3 extends over 14 amino acids.

J is TRBJ2-6 and V is TRBV5-1; D might be TRBD2 (5 bases). The CDR3 has 20 residues. Between the trimmed V and J ends, which lost 2 bases and 2 bases, there was a span of 23 bases. Germline V gene data show CDR1 as SGHRS and CDR2 as YFSETQ. The CDR3 region has the DNA TGCGCCAGCAGCTTTGGTGGGAGCACGAAGACGACTGCTGGGGCCAACGTCCTGACTTTC. This gives the protein CASSFGGSTKTTAGANVLTF.

The chain is built from TRBV7-9 and TRBJ2-5; 8 bases fit TRBD2. Germline CDR1 is SEHNR and CDR2 is FQNEAQ (reference sequence). With V trimmed by 4 bases and J by 7 bases, 11 bases remained unmatched. This CDR3 is built from 15 residues. CDR3 amino acids: CASSSGVAGYGTQYF. In DNA, the CDR3 is TGTGCCAGCAGCTCCGGGGTAGCGGGATACGGGACCCAGTACTTC.

The genes are TRBV6-1 and TRBJ2-2; the match to TRBD2 covers 12 bases. The V gene end was trimmed by 4 bases and the J gene end by 3 bases; junction bases not matched to a gene: 6. CDR1 and CDR2 from the germline V gene are MNHNS and SASEGT. The CDR3 sequence is 17 residues long. The CDR3 reads CASSARLAGDYTGELFF. The CDR3 DNA follows: TGTGCCAGCAGTGCCCGACTAGCGGGGGACTACACCGGGGAGCTGTTTTTT.

This sequence joins TRBV5-4 and TRBJ2-2, with 7 bases identical to TRBD1. Germline CDR1 is SGHNT and CDR2 is YYREEE (reference sequence). This CDR3 is 15 amino acids long. Trimming removed 3 bases from V and 2 bases from J; junction bases left unmatched: 4. DNA of the CDR3: TGTGCCAGCAGCTACCGACAGGGAAACACCGGGGAGCTGTTTTTT. Translating it yields CASSYRQGNTGELFF.

Note on this clone: This sample includes further DNA sequences coding for the same CDR3. This chain connects TRBV28 to TRBJ2-7, with TRBD1 matching over 9 bases. The length of the CDR3 is 15 residues. Germline V gives CDR1 MDHEN, CDR2 SYDVKM. V gave up 2 bases and J gave up 2 bases; unmatched junction bases: 4. CDR3 DNA sequence: TGTGCCAGCAGTTTACCGGGACAGGGAACCTACGAGCAGTACTTC. Its translation is CASSLPGQGTYEQYF.

The chain has TRBV5-6 and TRBJ2-3; the match to TRBD2 covers 9 bases. Per the germline V gene, CDR1 is SGHDT and CDR2 is YYEEEE. V lost 4 bases to trimming and J lost 3 bases; unmatched junction nucleotides: 12. The CDR3 runs 17 residues. CDR3 region: CASSELQAGGGTDTQYF. In DNA, the CDR3 is TGTGCCAGCAGCGAACTTCAAGCGGGAGGCGGAACAGATACGCAGTATTTT.

The chain combines TRBV25-1 with TRBJ2-6; possibly TRBD2 for D (6 bases). Looked up from germline, CDR1 is MGHDK and CDR2 is SYGVNS. V was trimmed by 2 bases and J by 3 bases, leaving 8 bases between them. The CDR3 runs 15 residues. The CDR3: CASSEGGNGANVLTF. CDR3 bases: TGTGCCAGCAGTGAAGGGGGGAATGGGGCCAACGTCCTGACTTTC.

This chain uses TRBV15 with TRBJ1-1; D not resolved. V gave up 0 bases and J gave up 3 bases, with 14 bases separating them. The CDR3 has 16 amino acids. Germline loops: CDR1 LNHNV, CDR2 YYDKDF (reference sequence). The CDR3 spells CATSRDQALEYTEAFF. DNA of the CDR3: TGTGCCACCAGCAGAGATCAGGCTCTGGAGTACACTGAAGCTTTCTTT.

Only a few counts were recorded for this clone. This sequence joins TRBV6-5 and TRBJ2-1, with D possibly TRBD1 on 6 matching bases. Trimming took 6 bases from V and 8 from J, leaving 11 bases between them. Germline V CDR1 and CDR2: MNHEY, SVGAGI. The CDR3 spans 12 residues. The CDR3 reads CASSLDSHEQFF. The CDR3 nucleotides are TGTGCCAGCAGCCTGGACAGTCATGAGCAGTTCTTC.